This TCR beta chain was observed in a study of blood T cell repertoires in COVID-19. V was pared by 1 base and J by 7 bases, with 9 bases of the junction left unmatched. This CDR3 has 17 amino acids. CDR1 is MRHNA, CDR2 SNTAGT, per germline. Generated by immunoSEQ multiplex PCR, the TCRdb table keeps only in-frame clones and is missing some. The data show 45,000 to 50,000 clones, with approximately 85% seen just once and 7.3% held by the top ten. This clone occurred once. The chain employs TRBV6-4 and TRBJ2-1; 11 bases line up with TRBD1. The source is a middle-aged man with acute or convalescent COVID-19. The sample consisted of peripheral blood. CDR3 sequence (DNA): TGTGCCAGCAGTGACTTTGGGACAGGGGGGGATATGAATGAGCAGTTCTTC. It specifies CASSDFGTGGDMNEQFF.